The TCR beta chain described here comes from a study of STAT3 mutations in large granular lymphocyte leukemia. On the study more broadly: Among longitudinally sequenced T-LGLL patients, roughly half had canonical activating STAT3 mutations detected. Whole-study findings and limits: In some patients, a small highly pathogenic clone possibly went undetected. Samples missed the first appearance of the clone. Every T-LGLL patient had at least one immunodominant TCRbeta clonotype.

Germline-derived CDR1 and CDR2 are SGHTS and YDEGEE. With 0 bases clipped from V and 7 bases from J, the junction kept 5 bases outside the gene matches. This CDR3 contains 15 residues. As regards this clone: Its specificity is not known.

Each sample's TCRbeta library yielded on average roughly 41,000 productive templates. This table comes from immunoSEQ multiplex PCR, and its TCRdb copy is limited to in-frame clones, with some not included. The data contain roughly 14,000 clones, about 92% of them singletons. The chain combines TRBV5-8 with TRBJ1-1, with 11 bases aligning to TRBD1. The specimen was peripheral blood mononuclear cells. This receptor was obtained from a man in his forties with T-cell large granular lymphocyte leukemia. Some clones in this sample may be carry-over from other donors' samples. This CDR3 is CASSLGGQGGREAFF. The CDR3 bases are TGTGCCAGCAGCTTGGGGGGACAGGGGGGTCGTGAAGCTTTCTTT.